These T cell receptor beta chains were read from a single sample in a study of identical twins. TCRdb reprocessed the 5' RACE reads via MiXCR and lists one record per CDR3 protein. The data show hundreds of thousands of distinct CDR3 sequences, more than 20% seen once. The same sample was also studied in work on T cells expressing NK-cell markers.

Sequenced input: CD4+ T cells sorted from blood. The receptors were gathered from a woman aged 18-29 years in good health. CDR3s include the opening cysteine and the closing phenylalanine or tryptophan. The order of the fields is CDR3 DNA, CDR3 protein, clone size, D gene, V gene, J gene. D genes are given only for firm matches. Rows give clone size only sometimes, using once, few, many, or a class for an expanded clone.

CDR3 DNA: TGTGCCAGCAGCCCAGGGATCGGGGAGCTGTTTTTT
CDR3 protein: CASSPGIGELFF
clone size: NA
D gene: NA
V gene: TRBV7-9
J gene: TRBJ2-2

CDR3 DNA: TGCAGTGCTAGGTCGGGACCGCGGCACACCATATATTTT
CDR3 protein: CSARSGPRHTIYF
clone size: NA
D gene: NA
V gene: TRBV20-1
J gene: TRBJ1-3

CDR3 DNA: TGCAGTGCTGCCGGGACACCGCGGGGAGAGCAGTACTTC
CDR3 protein: CSAAGTPRGEQYF
clone size: NA
D gene: NA
V gene: TRBV20-1
J gene: TRBJ2-7

CDR3 DNA: TGTGCCAGCAGCTTAAGTAGCGGGGAGGGGACCCAGTACTTC
CDR3 protein: CASSLSSGEGTQYF
clone size: NA
D gene: TRBD2
V gene: TRBV7-3
J gene: TRBJ2-5

CDR3 DNA: TGCAGTGCTAGAGGGCCGGGACTAGCGGTCGGGGAGCTGTTTTTT
CDR3 protein: CSARGPGLAVGELFF
clone size: few
D gene: TRBD2
V gene: TRBV20-1
J gene: TRBJ2-2

CDR3 DNA: TGTGCCAGCAGCTTAGAGCCCGGGGGTGAAGCTTTCTTT
CDR3 protein: CASSLEPGGEAFF
clone size: few
D gene: NA
V gene: TRBV11-2
J gene: TRBJ1-1

CDR3 DNA: TGTGCCAGCAGCCCCCGGGCGGCTAGAGGAACAGTGACCCAGTACTTC
CDR3 protein: CASSPRAARGTVTQYF
clone size: NA
D gene: NA
V gene: TRBV3-1
J gene: TRBJ2-5

CDR3 DNA: TGCGCCAGCAGCTTCCCTCCCGGTGAGCAGTTCTTC
CDR3 protein: CASSFPPGEQFF
clone size: NA
D gene: NA
V gene: TRBV5-1
J gene: TRBJ2-1

CDR3 DNA: TGCAGTGCTGAACCGGGACTAGCTAGCAATGAGCAGTTCTTC
CDR3 protein: CSAEPGLASNEQFF
clone size: NA
D gene: TRBD2
V gene: TRBV20-1
J gene: TRBJ2-1

CDR3 DNA: TGCAGCGCCGCCCGGGTGAACACTGAAGCTTTCTTT
CDR3 protein: CSAARVNTEAFF
clone size: few
D gene: NA
V gene: TRBV29-1
J gene: TRBJ1-1

CDR3 DNA: TGTGCCAGCAGCTTAGGTCTTAGTTGGCCTCCCTACGAGCAGTACTTC
CDR3 protein: CASSLGLSWPPYEQYF
clone size: NA
D gene: NA
V gene: TRBV7-2
J gene: TRBJ2-7

CDR3 DNA: TGCAGTGCTAGAGATAGGAGATCTTACCAGGAGACCCAGTACTTC
CDR3 protein: CSARDRRSYQETQYF
clone size: NA
D gene: NA
V gene: TRBV20-1
J gene: TRBJ2-5

CDR3 DNA: TGTGCCAGCAGCCGACAGCGTAATCAGCCCCAGCATTTT
CDR3 protein: CASSRQRNQPQHF
clone size: many
D gene: NA
V gene: TRBV12-3/TRBV12-4
J gene: TRBJ1-5

CDR3 DNA: TGCAGTGCTAGCCGCGCTTCAGGCTACGAGCAGTACTTC
CDR3 protein: CSASRASGYEQYF
clone size: few
D gene: NA
V gene: TRBV20-1
J gene: TRBJ2-7

CDR3 DNA: TGTGCCAGCAGCCCGGGACAGGAGGGCGGCTACACCTTC
CDR3 protein: CASSPGQEGGYTF
clone size: few
D gene: TRBD1
V gene: TRBV5-4
J gene: TRBJ1-2

CDR3 DNA: TGCAGTGCTAGAGAACCGGGGACGAACACCGGGGAGCTGTTTTTT
CDR3 protein: CSAREPGTNTGELFF
clone size: NA
D gene: NA
V gene: TRBV20-1
J gene: TRBJ2-2

CDR3 DNA: TGCGCCAGCGGGAAAGGACTAGCGGCCAGAGACGATGAGCAGTTCTTC
CDR3 protein: CASGKGLAARDDEQFF
clone size: NA
D gene: TRBD2
V gene: TRBV5-1
J gene: TRBJ2-1

CDR3 DNA: TGTGCCAGCAGCTACGGGACCGACACCGGGGAGCTGTTTTTT
CDR3 protein: CASSYGTDTGELFF
clone size: NA
D gene: NA
V gene: TRBV7-3
J gene: TRBJ2-2

CDR3 DNA: TGTGCCAGCAGTGCGGGGGACAGCTATGGCTACACCTTC
CDR3 protein: CASSAGDSYGYTF
clone size: many
D gene: TRBD1
V gene: TRBV2
J gene: TRBJ1-2

CDR3 DNA: TGTGCCACCAGTGATTTAGGAAAGGGCGCCTACGAGCAGTACTTC
CDR3 protein: CATSDLGKGAYEQYF
clone size: few
D gene: NA
V gene: TRBV24-1
J gene: TRBJ2-7

CDR3 DNA: TGCGCCAGCAGCTTAGAGACATCCTCTTGGGAGCAGTACTTC
CDR3 protein: CASSLETSSWEQYF
clone size: many
D gene: NA
V gene: TRBV5-1
J gene: TRBJ2-7

CDR3 DNA: TGTGCCAGCAGCAAAGGGATCCCCAGGGAGTACCAAGAGACCCAGTACTTC
CDR3 protein: CASSKGIPREYQETQYF
clone size: few
D gene: NA
V gene: TRBV21-1
J gene: TRBJ2-5

CDR3 DNA: TGTGCCAGCTCACCGGGACGGCTCACAGATACGCAGTATTTT
CDR3 protein: CASSPGRLTDTQYF
clone size: NA
D gene: NA
V gene: TRBV27
J gene: TRBJ2-3

CDR3 DNA: TGTGCCAGCAGCGGGGGACAGGTGGGGCAGTACTTC
CDR3 protein: CASSGGQVGQYF
clone size: NA
D gene: TRBD1
V gene: TRBV2
J gene: TRBJ2-7

CDR3 DNA: TGTGCCAGCAGTTTAAGCCGGGGACATCGTATTTTC
CDR3 protein: CASSLSRGHRIF
clone size: NA
D gene: NA
V gene: TRBV12-3/TRBV12-4
J gene: TRBJ2-7